Listed below are T cell receptor beta chains from one sample, sequenced in a study of OX40 agonist ivuxolimab in advanced cancers. Sequenced by immunoSEQ multiplex PCR; TCRdb stores in-frame clones only, minus some. This table has 65,000 to 90,000 clones, just over 85% appearing once. Sequenced here: CD4+ or CD8+ T cells sorted from blood, sampled in a trial of the OX40 agonist ivuxolimab. The source is an adult with an advanced solid tumor such as melanoma, head and neck, liver or kidney cancer. The conserved cysteine and the conserved F or W are not part of the CDR3 here. Clone size is not always given. Where it is, it says once, few, many or a class for expanded clones.

V	size	J	CDR3
TRBV28	NA	TRBJ1-2	ASSTHAQGAGYGYT
TRBV30	NA	TRBJ2-7	ACTPGQGLSVAYEQY
TRBV9	NA	TRBJ2-1	ASSVAGGNEQF
TRBV5-1	NA	TRBJ2-2	ASSLRGTGKTGELF
TRBV7-9	few	TRBJ2-5	ASSRTSGEFETQY
TRBV5-4	NA	TRBJ2-6	ASSASSGANVLT
TRBV6-5	NA	TRBJ1-5	ASSPSGWSNQPQH
TRBV6-1	NA	TRBJ2-4	ATTTDAKNIQY
TRBV4-3	NA	TRBJ1-4	ASSQGTRSEKLF
TRBV7-2	few	TRBJ2-2	ASSFNRDTGELF
TRBV27	NA	TRBJ2-1	ASSFSASSYNEQF
TRBV28	few	TRBJ1-1	AIGQGMGGVTEAF
TRBV4-3	NA	TRBJ2-2	ASSRTGQDTGELF
TRBV6-1	NA	TRBJ2-1	ASSHGSGPYNEQF
TRBV7-9	few	TRBJ1-4	ASSLGQGEKLF
TRBV25-1	NA	TRBJ1-4	ASSERSSVGEKLF
TRBV27	NA	TRBJ2-5	ASSFNGGLQTQY
TRBV28	NA	TRBJ1-1	ASSDGQGVTEAF
TRBV6-5	few	TRBJ2-3	ASSRSSGRTDTQY
TRBV18	NA	TRBJ1-1	ASSPFDDTEAF
TRBV9	NA	TRBJ1-3	ASSVIREKGNTIY
TRBV14	NA	TRBJ1-2	ASSQSPGSYT
TRBV10-3	NA	TRBJ2-2	AISAVASGLNTGELF
TRBV9	NA	TRBJ1-5	ASSAKGYSNQPQH
TRBV11-3	NA	TRBJ2-6	ASSPSLGLGANVLT
TRBV18	many	TRBJ1-4	ASSPSGELEKLF
TRBV27	once	TRBJ1-5	ASSFAGDYSNQPQH
TRBV11-2	NA	TRBJ2-7	ASSPRRSSGSSHEQY
TRBV28	NA	TRBJ2-3	ASSRRDTQY
TRBV9	NA	TRBJ2-7	ASSAEFLTREQY
TRBV9	NA	TRBJ2-5	ASNEGGAGPRETQY